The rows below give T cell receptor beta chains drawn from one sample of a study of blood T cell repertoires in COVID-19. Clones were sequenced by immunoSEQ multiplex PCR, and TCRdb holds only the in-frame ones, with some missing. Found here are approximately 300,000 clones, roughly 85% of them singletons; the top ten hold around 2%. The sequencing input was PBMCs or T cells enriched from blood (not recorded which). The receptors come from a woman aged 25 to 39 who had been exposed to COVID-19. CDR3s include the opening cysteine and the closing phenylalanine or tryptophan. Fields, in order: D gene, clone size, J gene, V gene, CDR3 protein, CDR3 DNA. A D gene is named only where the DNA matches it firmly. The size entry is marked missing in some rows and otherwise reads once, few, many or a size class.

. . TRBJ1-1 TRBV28 CASSFVAGMSMTEAFF TGTGCCAGCAGTTTTGTCGCGGGCATGAGTATGACTGAAGCTTTCTTT
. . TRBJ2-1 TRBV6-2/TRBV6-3 CASSYKGVYNEQFF TGTGCCAGCAGTTATAAGGGGGTCTACAATGAGCAGTTCTTC
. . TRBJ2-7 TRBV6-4 CASSPRGHEQYF TGTGCCAGCAGTCCCCGTGGGCACGAGCAGTACTTC
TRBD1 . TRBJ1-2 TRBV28 CASTSPGQGFSGYTF TGTGCCAGCACCTCCCCAGGACAGGGTTTTTCTGGCTACACCTTC
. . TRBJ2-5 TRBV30 CAWSGQGGQETQYF TGTGCCTGGAGTGGTCAGGGGGGACAAGAGACCCAGTACTTC
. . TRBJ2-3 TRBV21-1 CASSKVEGEGTDTQYF TGTGCCAGCAGCAAAGTTGAGGGAGAGGGCACAGATACGCAGTATTTT
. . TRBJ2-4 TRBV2 CASSLTGNIQYF TGTGCCAGCAGTTTAACAGGGAACATTCAGTACTTC
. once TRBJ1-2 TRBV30 CAWDPTGYYGYTF TGTGCCTGGGATCCTACAGGATACTATGGCTACACCTTC
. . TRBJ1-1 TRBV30 CAWSREVEAFF TGTGCCTGGAGCCGAGAGGTGGAGGCTTTCTTT
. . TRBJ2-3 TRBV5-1 CASSGGTRTSTDTQYF TGCGCCAGCAGCGGCGGGACTCGCACTAGCACAGATACGCAGTATTTT
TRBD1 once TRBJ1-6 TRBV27 CASSLEGQGSGSPLHF TGTGCCAGCAGTTTGGAGGGACAGGGATCCGGGTCACCCCTCCACTTT
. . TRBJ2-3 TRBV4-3 CASSHEWTASTDTQYF TGCGCCAGCAGCCACGAGTGGACAGCTAGCACAGATACGCAGTATTTT
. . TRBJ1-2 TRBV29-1 CSGVEGHGYTF TGCAGCGGTGTCGAGGGTCATGGCTACACCTTC
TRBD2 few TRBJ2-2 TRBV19 CASSRTSGRANTGELFF TGTGCCAGTAGTCGGACTAGCGGGAGGGCGAACACCGGGGAGCTGTTTTTT
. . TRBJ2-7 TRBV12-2 CASRLWTTAPLWEQYF TGTGCAAGTCGCCTATGGACTACAGCCCCCCTTTGGGAGCAGTACTTC
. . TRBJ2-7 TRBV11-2 CASSLDIRDRIYEQYF TGTGCCAGCAGCTTAGATATTCGAGACAGGATCTACGAGCAGTACTTC
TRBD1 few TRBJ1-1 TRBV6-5 CASSTPPGQGEAFF TGTGCCAGCAGTACCCCGCCGGGACAGGGTGAAGCTTTCTTT
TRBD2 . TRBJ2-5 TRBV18 CASSPSTSGYQETQYF TGTGCCAGCTCACCATCCACTAGCGGATACCAAGAGACCCAGTACTTC
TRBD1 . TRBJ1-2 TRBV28 CASTKGGTGPYGYTF TGTGCCAGCACTAAAGGGGGGACAGGACCCTATGGCTACACCTTC
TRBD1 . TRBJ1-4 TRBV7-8 CASSLASIGRGLINEKLFF TGTGCCAGCAGCTTAGCGAGTATTGGCAGGGGGCTTATTAATGAAAAACTGTTTTTT
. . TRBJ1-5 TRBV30 CAWDRTQGYQPQHF TGTGCCTGGGACCGGACACAGGGTTATCAGCCCCAGCATTTT
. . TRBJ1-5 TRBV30 CAWSVRGANNQPQHF TGTGCCTGGAGTGTACGGGGGGCCAACAATCAGCCCCAGCATTTT
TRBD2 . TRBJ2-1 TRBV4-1 CASSQDGGTSGILGEQFF TGCGCCAGCAGCCAAGATGGGGGGACTAGCGGGATTTTAGGTGAGCAGTTCTTC
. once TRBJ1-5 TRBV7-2 CASSFEAHGQPQHF TGTGCCAGCAGCTTCGAGGCTCACGGTCAGCCCCAGCATTTT
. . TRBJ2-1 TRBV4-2 CASSQEREYEQFF TGTGCCAGCAGCCAAGAACGGGAGTACGAGCAGTTCTTC
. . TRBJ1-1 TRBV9 CASRDGKNTEAFF TGTGCCAGCAGGGACGGGAAGAACACTGAAGCTTTCTTT
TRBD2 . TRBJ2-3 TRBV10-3 CATRTSGSLDTQYF TGTGCCACGAGGACTAGCGGGAGTCTAGATACGCAGTATTTT
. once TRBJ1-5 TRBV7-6 CASSPRGGVDQPQHF TGTGCCAGCAGTCCAAGGGGGGGAGTCGATCAGCCCCAGCATTTT
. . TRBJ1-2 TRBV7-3 CASSSPGGTGGYTF TGTGCCAGCAGCTCGCCCGGCGGTACGGGGGGCTACACCTTC
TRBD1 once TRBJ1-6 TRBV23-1 CASSRQQGVRSPLHF TGCGCCAGCAGTCGCCAACAGGGGGTCAGGTCACCCCTCCACTTT
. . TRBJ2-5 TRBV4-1 CASSQDMETQYF TGCGCCAGCAGCCAAGATATGGAGACCCAGTACTTC
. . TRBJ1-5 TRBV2 CASSEVGPNQPQHF TGTGCCAGCAGTGAAGTTGGGCCAAATCAGCCCCAGCATTTT
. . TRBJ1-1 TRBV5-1 CASARTGVNTEAFF TGCGCCAGCGCCAGAACAGGCGTGAACACTGAAGCTTTCTTT
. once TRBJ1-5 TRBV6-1 CASSEWAGSNQPQHF TGTGCCAGCAGTGAATGGGCGGGGAGCAATCAGCCCCAGCATTTT
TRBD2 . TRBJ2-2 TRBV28 CASSLSGLVGTGELFF TGTGCCAGCAGTTTATCGGGACTAGTAGGGACCGGGGAGCTGTTTTTT
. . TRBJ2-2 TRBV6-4 CASGATNTGELFF TGTGCCAGCGGAGCTACCAACACCGGGGAGCTGTTTTTT
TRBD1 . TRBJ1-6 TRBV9 CASSAHSGQGTNSPLHF TGTGCCAGCAGCGCCCATTCGGGACAGGGAACGAATTCACCCCTCCACTTT
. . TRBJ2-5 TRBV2 CASTFQSGGSGVGETQYF TGTGCCAGCACTTTTCAAAGTGGTGGTAGCGGAGTGGGAGAGACCCAGTACTTC
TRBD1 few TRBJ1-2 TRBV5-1 CASSLRDRGEYGYTF TGCGCCAGCAGCTTGAGGGACAGGGGGGAATATGGCTACACCTTC
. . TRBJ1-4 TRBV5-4 CASGETATNEKLFF TGTGCCAGCGGAGAGACAGCAACTAATGAAAAACTGTTTTTT
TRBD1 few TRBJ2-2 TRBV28 CASSLVGGTADRGTTGELFF TGTGCCAGCAGTTTAGTTGGGGGGACCGCCGACAGGGGGACCACCGGGGAGCTGTTTTTT
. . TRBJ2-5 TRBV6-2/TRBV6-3 CASSYPAQRFQYF TGTGCCAGCAGTTACCCCGCTCAGAGGTTCCAGTACTTC